These T cell receptor beta chains were read from a single sample in a study of blood T cell repertoires in COVID-19. Assay: immunoSEQ multiplex PCR; the TCRdb copy retains only in-frame clones and omits some. The sample lists over 85,000 clones, approximately 90% occurring once. The sequenced sample was peripheral blood. These receptors were taken from a human donor with active COVID-19. The donor label of this sample is uncertain. The CDR3 runs from the conserved cysteine through the conserved F or W. The order of the fields is J gene, V gene, CDR3 protein.

J gene: TRBJ1-5
V gene: TRBV28
CDR3 protein: CASSLRQGNNQPQHF

J gene: TRBJ1-1
V gene: TRBV5-1
CDR3 protein: CASSPRTVLNTEAFF

J gene: TRBJ1-6
V gene: TRBV5-1
CDR3 protein: CASSREGQGFSPLHF

J gene: TRBJ1-1
V gene: TRBV11-2
CDR3 protein: CASSVDRVNTEAFF

J gene: TRBJ2-7
V gene: TRBV10-3
CDR3 protein: CAISEENRDTYEQYF

J gene: TRBJ1-5
V gene: TRBV9
CDR3 protein: CASSASPRSNQPQHF

J gene: TRBJ2-5
V gene: TRBV9
CDR3 protein: CASSALAGEQETQYF

J gene: TRBJ1-1
V gene: TRBV19
CDR3 protein: CASSPTDRVVTEAFF

J gene: TRBJ2-1
V gene: TRBV6-4
CDR3 protein: CASSDSEGGRNEQFF

J gene: TRBJ2-2
V gene: TRBV7-3
CDR3 protein: CASSLTGQVTGELFF

J gene: TRBJ1-2
V gene: TRBV14
CDR3 protein: CASSQVQGFGYTF

J gene: TRBJ1-3
V gene: TRBV3-1/TRBV3-2
CDR3 protein: CASSQVGGTGNTIYF

J gene: TRBJ2-3
V gene: TRBV4-1
CDR3 protein: CASSQDSERGSTQYF

J gene: TRBJ1-4
V gene: TRBV5-1
CDR3 protein: CASSYKQGGNEKLFF